The 5 T cell receptor beta chains reported below all come from one sample, sequenced in a study of OX40 agonist ivuxolimab in advanced cancers. Library method: the immunoSEQ multiplex PCR assay. Sourced from immuneACCESS, this table was stored by TCRdb with only in-frame sequences that have V and J called. A share of the clones is absent; for the studies checked, an unresolved V gene accounts for under half, and the remainder has no known explanation. The sample records approximately 99,000 clones, 70% to 90% of which are singletons. The ten largest make up 5.5% of the sample. The source was CD4+ or CD8+ T cells sorted from blood, collected in a trial of the OX40 agonist ivuxolimab. Source of these receptors: an adult with an advanced solid tumor such as melanoma, head and neck, liver or kidney cancer.

The chain couples TRBV19 to TRBJ2-2; D is perhaps TRBD1 (6 bases). Between the trimmed V and J ends, which lost 3 bases and 0 bases, there was a span of 8 bases. The CDR3 is 15 amino acids. Germline V CDR1 and CDR2: LNHDA, SQIVND (reference sequence). The CDR3 DNA is TGTGCCAGTAGTATGGGGGCCACGAACACCGGGGAGCTGTTTTTT. Translated, it gives CASSMGATNTGELFF.

The chain is built from TRBV6-5 and TRBJ1-6; possibly TRBD1 for D (6 bases). Germline-derived CDR1 and CDR2 are MNHEY and SVGAGI. The germline V and J ends were trimmed by 0 bases and 7 bases, with 13 bases remaining between them. The CDR3 extends over 16 amino acids. The CDR3 DNA reads as TGTGCCAGCAGTTACTCGGGGGGGGCGGGAAATTCACCCCTCCACTTT. This gives the protein CASSYSGGAGNSPLHF.

The rearrangement joins TRBV15 to TRBJ2-3; 7 positions match TRBD2. The CDR3 length is 17 residues. V shed 5 bases, J shed 4 bases, and the junction held 15 bases outside the gene matches. CDR1 and CDR2 from the germline V gene are LNHNV and YYDKDF (reference sequence). The CDR3 protein is CATSDLRRLAVSDTQYF. Here the CDR3 DNA reads TGTGCCACCAGCGACCTGAGGAGGCTAGCGGTCTCAGATACGCAGTATTTT.

This clone showed up just a few times. V usage is TRBV27 and J usage is TRBJ2-5; 9 bases align to TRBD1. The germline CDR1 and CDR2 sequences are MNHEY and SMNVEV (reference sequence). V dropped 4 bases and J dropped 3; count of bases not matched to a gene: 6. The CDR3 length is 15 residues. Written as DNA, the CDR3 is TGTGCCAGCAGTTCGTACGGGACAGGGAAAGAGACCCAGTACTTC. Protein product: CASSSYGTGKETQYF.

The chain recombines TRBV30 with TRBJ2-2; perhaps TRBD1 as D (6 bases). The germline CDR1 and CDR2 sequences are GTSNPN and SVGIG (reference sequence). The CDR3 length is 14 residues. V lost 3 bases to trimming and J lost 7 bases, with 15 bases between them. The CDR3 nucleotides are TGTGCCTGGAGACTAACAGGGACGGGCGGGGAGCTGTTTTTT. Amino acid sequence: CAWRLTGTGGELFF.